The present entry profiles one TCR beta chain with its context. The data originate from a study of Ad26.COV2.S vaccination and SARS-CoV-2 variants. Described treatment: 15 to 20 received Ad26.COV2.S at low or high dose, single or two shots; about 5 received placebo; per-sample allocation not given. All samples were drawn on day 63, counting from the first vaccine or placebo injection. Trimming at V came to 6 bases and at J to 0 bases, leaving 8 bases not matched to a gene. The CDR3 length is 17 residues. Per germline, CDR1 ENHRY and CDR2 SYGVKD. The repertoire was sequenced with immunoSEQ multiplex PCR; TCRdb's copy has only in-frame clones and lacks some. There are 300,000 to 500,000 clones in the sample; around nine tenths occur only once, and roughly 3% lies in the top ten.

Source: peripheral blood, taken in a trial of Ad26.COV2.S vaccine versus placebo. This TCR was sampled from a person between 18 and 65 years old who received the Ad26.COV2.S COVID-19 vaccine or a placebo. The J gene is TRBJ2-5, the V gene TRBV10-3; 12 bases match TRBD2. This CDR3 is CAIRQGLAGVNQETQYF. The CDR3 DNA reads TGTGCCATCAGACAGGGACTAGCGGGCGTAAACCAAGAGACCCAGTACTTC.